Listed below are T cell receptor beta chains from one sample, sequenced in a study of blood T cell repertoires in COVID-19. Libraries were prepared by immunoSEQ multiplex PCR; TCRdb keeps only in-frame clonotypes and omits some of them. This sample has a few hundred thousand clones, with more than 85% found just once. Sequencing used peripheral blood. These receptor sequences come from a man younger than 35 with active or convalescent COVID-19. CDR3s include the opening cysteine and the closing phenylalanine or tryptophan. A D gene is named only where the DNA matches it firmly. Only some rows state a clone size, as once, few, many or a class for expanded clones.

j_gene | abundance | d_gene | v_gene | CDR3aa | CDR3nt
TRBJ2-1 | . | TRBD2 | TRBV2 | CASSGLRGGSSYNEQFF | TGTGCCAGCAGTGGTCTGCGGGGGGGGAGCTCCTACAATGAGCAGTTCTTC
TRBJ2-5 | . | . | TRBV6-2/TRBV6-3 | CASSYSFSAGRGETQYF | TGTGCCAGCAGTTACTCTTTCTCGGCAGGCAGGGGAGAGACCCAGTACTTC
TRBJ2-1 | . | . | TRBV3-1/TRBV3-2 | CASSQDDTTLNEQFF | TGTGCCAGCAGCCAAGATGATACAACGCTCAATGAGCAGTTCTTC
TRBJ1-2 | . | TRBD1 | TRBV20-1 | CSAAQGVGYTF | TGCAGTGCTGCGCAGGGGGTAGGCTACACCTTC
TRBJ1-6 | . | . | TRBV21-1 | CASSPGTGFLGISPLHF | TGTGCCAGCAGCCCCGGGACAGGGTTTTTGGGTATATCACCCCTCCACTTT
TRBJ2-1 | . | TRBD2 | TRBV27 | CASSLTNGLLAGGPAIEQFF | TGTGCCAGCAGTTTGACGAACGGTCTGCTAGCGGGGGGGCCGGCGATCGAGCAGTTCTTC
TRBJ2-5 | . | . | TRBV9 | CASSVASLAMEETQYF | TGTGCCAGCAGCGTCGCCTCTCTTGCGATGGAAGAGACCCAGTACTTC
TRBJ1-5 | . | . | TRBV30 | CAWQTQGPPQHF | TGTGCCTGGCAAACACAGGGCCCGCCCCAGCATTTT
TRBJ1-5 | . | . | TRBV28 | CASSPTGSNQPQHF | TGTGCCAGCAGCCCGACCGGGAGCAATCAGCCCCAGCATTTT
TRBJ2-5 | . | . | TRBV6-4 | CASRMDFLSPQYF | TGTGCCAGCAGGATGGACTTCCTGTCGCCCCAGTACTTC
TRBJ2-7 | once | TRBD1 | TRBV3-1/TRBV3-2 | CASSRRGQVYEQYF | TGTGCCAGCAGCCGCCGGGGACAGGTTTACGAGCAGTACTTC
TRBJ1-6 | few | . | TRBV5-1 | CASQDSNSPLHF | TGCGCCAGCCAGGACAGTAATTCACCCCTCCACTTT
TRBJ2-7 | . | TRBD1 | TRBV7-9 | CASSERDRVIYEQYF | TGTGCCAGCAGCGAACGGGACAGGGTAATCTACGAGCAGTACTTC
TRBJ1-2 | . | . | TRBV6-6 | CAISAILSYGYTF | TGTGCCATCAGCGCTATCCTATCCTATGGCTACACCTTC
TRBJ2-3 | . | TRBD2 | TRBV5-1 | CASSLSGGVTQYF | TGCGCCAGCAGTTTAAGCGGGGGGGTTACGCAGTATTTT
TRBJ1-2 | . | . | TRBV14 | CASSQASGEGYTF | TGTGCCAGCAGCCAAGCGTCAGGTGAGGGCTACACCTTC
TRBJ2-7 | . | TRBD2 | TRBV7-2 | CASSSNSGSPYEQYF | TGTGCCAGCAGCTCAAATAGCGGGAGTCCTTACGAGCAGTACTTC
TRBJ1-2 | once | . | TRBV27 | CASSRTAQALYTF | TGTGCCAGCAGCCGGACGGCACAGGCGCTCTACACCTTC
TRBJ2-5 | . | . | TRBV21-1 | CASSNPSASKGLGPQETQYF | TGTGCCAGCAGCAATCCGTCGGCTAGCAAGGGCCTAGGGCCACAAGAGACCCAGTACTTC
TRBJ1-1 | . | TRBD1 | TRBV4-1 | CASSQGKGQTF | TGCGCCAGCAGCCAAGGGAAGGGACAGACATTT
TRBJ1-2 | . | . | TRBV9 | CASSPSGGGATRYTF | TGTGCCAGCAGCCCTAGTGGGGGGGGAGCTACGAGGTACACCTTC
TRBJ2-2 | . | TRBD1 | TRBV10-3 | CAITGQGDTGELFF | TGTGCCATCACGGGACAGGGAGACACCGGGGAGCTGTTTTTT
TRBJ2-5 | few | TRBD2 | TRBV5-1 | CASSWISGSGETQYF | TGCGCCAGCAGCTGGATTAGCGGGAGCGGGGAGACCCAGTACTTC
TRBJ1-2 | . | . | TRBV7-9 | CASTSLGIEGYTF | TGTGCCAGCACCTCCCTCGGGATCGAAGGCTACACCTTC